This T cell receptor (beta chain) was sequenced in a study of radiotherapy plus CTLA-4 blockade in lung cancer. Overall study: Objective responses were documented in 15% to 20% of patients, with disease control in around 30%.

Study observations and caveats: In blood, after radiotherapy plus ipilimumab, tumor-derived TCR clones expanded. Increased serum interferon-beta after radiation also reportedly predicted response strongly.

Participants had chemo-refractory metastatic non-small-cell lung cancer and were treated with focal radiation plus ipilimumab CTLA-4 blockade. Profiling relied on immunoSEQ multiplex PCR, and the TCRdb table lists in-frame clones only, not all of them. The table includes over 100,000 clones, 81% detected once. Per the germline V gene, CDR1 is LGHNA and CDR2 is YSLEER. The ends lost 3 bases at V and 5 bases at J; junction bases unmatched: 2. The CDR3 sequence is 15 residues long. Note on this clone: The antigen remains undetermined.

The clonotype originates from a human donor with non-small cell lung cancer that progressed on radiotherapy plus ipilimumab. Some clones in this sample may be carry-over from other donors' samples. The rearrangement joins TRBV4-3 to TRBJ2-5; 14 positions match TRBD2. Source: peripheral blood, taken from a patient treated with radiotherapy plus ipilimumab. Written as DNA, the CDR3 is TGCGCCAGCAGCCAGACTAGCGGGGGGGGTGAGACCCAGTACTTC. This codes for CASSQTSGGGETQYF.